The 3 T cell receptor beta chains below were found in one sample sequenced in a study of T cells in Graves' hyperthyroidism and ophthalmopathy. RNA transcripts provided the source from which TCR beta CDR3 regions were amplified. First-round RT-PCR with HTBI primers amplified the TCR CDR3 region. TCRdb processed the multiplex PCR reads anew with MiXCR; each CDR3 protein has one entry. This table holds just under 750,000 distinct CDR3 sequences, 35% found once. Sequenced input: blood. These receptors came from a middle-aged woman with Graves' hyperthyroidism.

This clonotype was seen at least ten times. This chain connects TRBV7-8 to TRBJ1-1; no reliable D call. Germline V gives CDR1 SGHVS, CDR2 FQNEAQ. The CDR3 covers 12 residues. V was clipped by 2 bases and J by 4 bases, with 5 bases between them. CDR3 nucleotide sequence: TGTGCCAGCAGCTTAATAGCCACTGAAGCTTTCTTT. Its protein product is CASSLIATEAFF.

With regard to this clonotype: This may come from a read error, since a much larger clone is one base off. The chain links TRBV10-3 to TRBJ2-7; D call uncertain. The V end lost 5 bases, the J end lost 7 bases, and 15 bases lay between the germline ends. The CDR3 length is 13 residues. From germline, CDR1 is ENHRY and CDR2 SYGVKD. The CDR3 bases are TGTGCCATCAGTTACTCGTCGACGTTTGAGCAGTACTTC. This translates into CAISYSSTFEQYF.

With regard to this clonotype: The junction and the germline gene differ at one end; a read error may be behind it. DNA for the CDR3: TGTGCCAGCAGTTATAGTACCCCTGGAGGGGGCTACGAGCAGTACTTC. Translation gives CASSYSTPGGGYEQYF. The chain employs TRBV10-3 and TRBJ2-7; D tentatively reads TRBD1 or TRBD2 (6 bases each). The germline V gene has CDR1 ENHRY and CDR2 SYGVKD. The length of the CDR3 is 16 residues.